A single sample is the source of the 28 T cell receptor beta chains below, sequenced in a study of CD8+ T cells in alopecia areata. Treatment: oral pan-JAK inhibitor, 5-10 mg twice daily. Once RNA had been extracted, it was reverse transcribed into cDNA to act as the sequencing template. Clones were sequenced by immunoSEQ multiplex PCR, and TCRdb holds only the in-frame ones, with some missing. This table holds some 150,000 clones, nearly 55% found once. The starting material was CD8+ T cells sorted from blood, obtained at week 4, from a patient treated with tofacitinib. The receptors here all came from a human donor with alopecia areata.

J is TRBJ2-7 and V is TRBV29-1, with 7 bases matching TRBD1. V lost 5 bases to trimming and J lost 4 bases; unmatched junction nucleotides: 8. CDR3 length equals 13 residues. From germline, CDR1 is SQVTM and CDR2 ANQGSEA. The CDR3 DNA is TGCAGCGTTATAGGACAGGAGTCTTACGAGCAGTACTTC. It translates to CSVIGQESYEQYF.

The V and J genes are TRBV11-2 and TRBJ2-2; the D is unclear. CDR1 SGHAT and CDR2 FQNNGV come from the germline V gene. The CDR3 is 15 residues long. V lost 7 bases to trimming and J lost 0 bases, with 12 bases between them. The CDR3 sequence: CASTLTQTNTGELFF. In DNA form, the CDR3 reads TGTGCCAGCACCCTCACACAGACGAACACCGGGGAGCTGTTTTTT.

The J gene is TRBJ1-2, the V gene TRBV6-1; D is undetermined. Per the germline V gene, CDR1 is MNHNS and CDR2 is SASEGT. The CDR3 is made up of 14 amino acids. V was clipped by 0 bases and J by 6 bases, with 11 bases between them. The DNA of the CDR3 is TGTGCCAGCAGTGAAGCGGGAGGGCTCGATGGCTACACCTTC. This gives the protein CASSEAGGLDGYTF.

The sample holds many counts of this clone. Written as DNA, the CDR3 is TGCAGCGTTGGAATAGCGGGGATCTACGAGCAGTACTTC. Protein: CSVGIAGIYEQYF. This rearrangement joins TRBV29-1 to TRBJ2-7, with 8 bases aligning to TRBD2. CDR1 is SQVTM, CDR2 ANQGSEA, per germline. V dropped 4 bases and J dropped 3; count of bases not matched to a gene: 5. The CDR3 is made up of 13 amino acids.

The gene calls are TRBV9 and TRBJ1-2; 8 bases align to TRBD1. Germline V gene lookup returns CDR1 SGDLS and CDR2 YYNGEE. V dropped 4 bases and J dropped 5; count of bases not matched to a gene: 7. The CDR3 extends over 14 amino acids. The chain's CDR3 is CASSSQGALYGYTF. CDR3 nucleotides: TGTGCCAGCAGCTCTCAGGGGGCGCTATATGGCTACACCTTC.

This clone was detected only once. J is TRBJ2-5 and V is TRBV6-6, with D possibly called TRBD1 or TRBD2 (6 bases each). The V gene's germline CDR1 is MNHNY and CDR2 SVGAGI (reference sequence). The CDR3 is made up of 15 amino acids. Trimming removed 0 bases from V and 5 bases from J, with 13 bases in between. Here the CDR3 reads CASSYSGGGGETQYF. The CDR3 nucleotides are TGTGCCAGCAGTTACTCCGGGGGCGGCGGGGAGACCCAGTACTTC.

The J gene is TRBJ2-1, the V gene TRBV9, with D uncertain. The CDR3 has 14 amino acids. Trimming took off 0 bases at V and 4 bases at J, with 8 bases between the two ends. The germline gives CDR1 SGDLS, CDR2 YYNGEE. The CDR3 loop reads CASSVGEEYNEQFF. CDR3 DNA sequence: TGTGCCAGCAGCGTAGGAGAGGAGTACAATGAGCAGTTCTTC.

The chain joins TRBV30 to TRBJ1-1; TRBD1 might be the D (5 bases). V shed 0 bases and J shed 11 bases, with 13 bases lying between them. The CDR3 length is 12 residues. Germline V CDR1 and CDR2: GTSNPN, SVGIG (reference sequence). CDR3 sequence reads: CAWSVVGVQAFF. The CDR3 nucleotides read TGTGCCTGGAGTGTAGTGGGGGTACAGGCTTTCTTT. The full variable domain, its missing parts supplied by reference TRBV30 and TRBJ1-1, is SQTIHQWPATLVQPVGSPLSLECTVEGTSNPNLYWYRQAAGRGLQLLFYSVGIGQISSEVPQNLSASRPQDRQFILSSKKLLLSDSGFYLCAWSVVGVQAFFGQGTRLTVV.

The chain's CDR3 is CASSLESRETGELFF. In DNA, the CDR3 is TGCGCCAGCAGCTTGGAATCCAGGGAAACCGGGGAGCTGTTTTTT. V usage is TRBV5-1 and J usage is TRBJ2-2; perhaps TRBD1 as D (5 bases). The CDR3 length is 15 residues. CDR1 and CDR2 (germline): SGHRS, YFSETQ. V was shortened by 0 bases and J by 5 bases, with 11 bases between the two germline ends.

Remarks on this clone: One junction end disagrees with the germline gene, perhaps due to a read error. The chain links TRBV13 to TRBJ2-7; D is ambiguous. Germline V gene data show CDR1 as PRHDT and CDR2 as FYEKMQ (reference sequence). This CDR3 is built from 8 residues. The DNA of the CDR3 is TGTGCCAGCAGCCCCCAACACTTC. Translation gives CASSPQHF.

The J gene is TRBJ2-2, the V gene TRBV14; D perhaps matches TRBD1 (5 bases). Trimming shortened V by 5 bases and J by 0 bases, and 10 bases separated the two germline ends. The CDR3 loop spans 15 amino acids. Germline V gene lookup returns CDR1 SGHDN and CDR2 FVKESK. In DNA, the CDR3 is TGTGCCAGCAGCGGCAGGACAACGAACACCGGGGAGCTGTTTTTT. Its translation: CASSGRTTNTGELFF.

This chain joins TRBV25-1 and TRBJ1-5, with TRBD1 as a possible D gene (5 bases). CDR3 length: 13 amino acids. Germline assignment: CDR1 MGHDK and CDR2 SYGVNS. The V end lost 3 bases, the J end lost 7 bases, and 10 bases lay between the germline ends. CDR3 nucleotide sequence: TGTGCCAGCAGTGACGAGAAGGGGCAGCCCCAGCATTTT. It codes for CASSDEKGQPQHF.

The chain couples TRBV2 to TRBJ2-7, with a weak D call TRBD2 (5 bases). This CDR3 has 11 amino acids. V was pared by 4 bases and J by 4 bases, with 5 bases between. Per germline, CDR1 SNHLY and CDR2 FYNNEI. The CDR3: CASSAGYEQYF. CDR3 DNA: TGTGCCAGCAGTGCGGGATACGAGCAGTACTTC.

This clone was counted a few times. The chain carries TRBV29-1 and TRBJ1-2; D remains unclear. Germline V gene sequence: CDR1 SQVTM, CDR2 ANQGSEA. The CDR3 sequence is 15 residues long. Trimming left V 0 bases short and J 2 bases short, with 13 bases between. The CDR3, as DNA: TGCAGCGTTGAAGATAGTCGGGGTTGGAACTATGGCTACACCTTC. Its protein is CSVEDSRGWNYGYTF.

There are a few counts of this clone. The chain couples TRBV18 to TRBJ2-2; a weak D match, TRBD2 (6 bases). This CDR3 spans 16 amino acids. V lost 1 base and J lost 3, with 12 bases in between. Germline CDR1 and CDR2: KGHSH and LQKENI. CDR3 coding DNA: TGTGCCAGCTCACCACGGAGGACTACCGACACCGGGGAGCTGTTTTTT. Protein product: CASSPRRTTDTGELFF.

V and J are TRBV6-1 and TRBJ2-2, with TRBD2 identical over 9 bases. V was pared by 6 bases and J by 3 bases, with 5 bases of the junction left unmatched. Germline loops: CDR1 MNHNS, CDR2 SASEGT. The CDR3 has 15 residues. Written as DNA, the CDR3 is TGTGCCAGCAGCGTGACTAGCGGAGACACCGGGGAGCTGTTTTTT. Translated, it gives CASSVTSGDTGELFF.

This clone was observed once. The J gene is TRBJ2-3, the V gene TRBV30, with a weak D call TRBD2 (6 bases). The CDR3 extends over 13 amino acids. Germline V CDR1 and CDR2: GTSNPN, SVGIG (reference sequence). Trimming removed 5 bases at V and 3 bases at J, with 12 bases between. CDR3 DNA sequence: TGTGCCTGGGGGGACTCTTGGACAGATACGCAGTATTTT. It specifies CAWGDSWTDTQYF.

In its sample, this clone was seen once. At the DNA level, this CDR3 is encoded by other sequences in the same sample as well. The V gene is TRBV30, the J gene TRBJ2-7; 12 nucleotides line up with TRBD1. Germline trimming cut 3 bases from V and 7 bases from J; bases unmatched to any gene: 4. The CDR3 sequence is 13 residues long. Germline values: CDR1 GTSNPN, CDR2 SVGIG (reference sequence). The CDR3 sequence is CAWSWDRGLEQYF. CDR3 sequence (DNA): TGTGCCTGGAGCTGGGACAGGGGGCTTGAGCAGTACTTC.

V gene TRBV6-5 combines with J gene TRBJ2-2, with D perhaps TRBD1 (5 bases). V was shortened by 8 bases and J by 4 bases, with 11 bases between the two germline ends. Germline lookup yields CDR1 MNHEY and CDR2 SVGAGI. This CDR3 spans 13 amino acids. The CDR3 coding sequence is TGTGCCAGCTATGGACATACCACCGGGGAGCTGTTTTTT. Translating gives CASYGHTTGELFF.

This clone was seen a few times. This chain joins TRBV7-9 and TRBJ1-2; D ambiguous. CDR3 size: 13 residues. Trimming stripped 5 bases from V and 4 bases from J, with 11 bases between. In germline, CDR1 is SEHNR, CDR2 FQNEAQ (reference sequence). CDR3 coding DNA: TGTGCCAGCAGCGCAGTCAAATTCTATGGCTACACCTTC. This encodes CASSAVKFYGYTF.

In DNA form, the CDR3 reads TGTGCCAGCAGCTTAGATTTTGTGGTCCGCCCGCAAGAGACCCAGTACTTC. Amino acid sequence: CASSLDFVVRPQETQYF. J is TRBJ2-5 and V is TRBV7-2; D is undetermined. Trimming removed 1 base at V and 2 bases at J, with 17 bases between. CDR3 length equals 17 residues. Per germline, CDR1 SGHTA and CDR2 FQGNSA.

This sequence joins TRBV15 and TRBJ1-1; no definite D call. CDR3 length equals 13 residues. The V end lost 3 bases, the J end lost 2 bases, and 7 bases lay between the germline ends. Germline CDR1 and CDR2: LNHNV and YYDKDF (reference sequence). CDR3 sequence (DNA): TGTGCCACCAGCAGTCAGGATAACACTGAAGCTTTCTTT. Translated: CATSSQDNTEAFF.

V gene TRBV4-3 combines with J gene TRBJ2-7, with 10 positions matching TRBD1. Germline CDR1 and CDR2: LGHNA and YSLEER. V lost 4 bases and J lost 1; bases outside the gene matches: 16. The CDR3 length is 19 residues. CDR3 sequence (DNA): TGCGCCAGCAGCCTCCCGTGGGAGTTTCCGGGACAGGGGTCCTACGAGCAGTACTTC. Its translation: CASSLPWEFPGQGSYEQYF.

V is TRBV14 and J is TRBJ2-4; TRBD2 matches at 8 bases. The CDR3 runs 16 residues. V was pared by 5 bases and J by 6 bases, with 12 bases of the junction left unmatched. The germline V gene has CDR1 SGHDN and CDR2 FVKESK. CDR3 nucleotide sequence: TGTGCCAGCAGCAGCGACAGCGGGAGAGGGAGAAACATTCAGTACTTC. Amino acid sequence: CASSSDSGRGRNIQYF.

This rearrangement joins TRBV29-1 to TRBJ2-2, with D possibly being TRBD1 or TRBD2 (6 bases each). This CDR3 is 15 amino acids long. V lost 0 bases and J lost 7, with 15 bases in between. Germline assignment: CDR1 SQVTM and CDR2 ANQGSEA. CDR3 amino acids: CSVEDPGAGNGELFF. DNA of the CDR3: TGCAGCGTTGAAGATCCGGGGGCGGGAAACGGGGAGCTGTTTTTT.

The DNA for the CDR3 is TGTGCCAGCAGCGTAGTCGCGGGGCACTCCTACAATGAGCAGTTCTTC. Its protein is CASSVVAGHSYNEQFF. The chain uses TRBV9 and TRBJ2-1; D perhaps matches TRBD2 (6 bases). Germline lookup yields CDR1 SGDLS and CDR2 YYNGEE. Trimming cost V 0 bases and J 0 bases, with 10 bases left between them. The CDR3 contains 16 residues.

This clone was detected only a few times. This rearrangement joins TRBV27 to TRBJ1-6, with a weak D call TRBD1 (5 bases). The CDR3 is made up of 13 amino acids. The V end lost 6 bases, the J end lost 7 bases, and 10 bases lay between the germline ends. The germline CDR1 and CDR2 sequences are MNHEY and SMNVEV (reference sequence). For the CDR3, the DNA is TGTGCCAGCAGCGGCGGGGGAAATTCACCCCTCCACTTT. Translation gives CASSGGGNSPLHF.

In this sample, this clone turned up a few times. The CDR3 here is CASSFSWGPYTGELFF. CDR3 bases: TGTGCCAGCAGCTTTAGTTGGGGTCCGTACACCGGGGAGCTGTTTTTT. This rearrangement joins TRBV27 to TRBJ2-2, with D uncertain. The germline CDR1 and CDR2 sequences are MNHEY and SMNVEV (reference sequence). The CDR3 consists of 16 residues. Trimming cost V 6 bases and J 3 bases, with 17 bases left between them.